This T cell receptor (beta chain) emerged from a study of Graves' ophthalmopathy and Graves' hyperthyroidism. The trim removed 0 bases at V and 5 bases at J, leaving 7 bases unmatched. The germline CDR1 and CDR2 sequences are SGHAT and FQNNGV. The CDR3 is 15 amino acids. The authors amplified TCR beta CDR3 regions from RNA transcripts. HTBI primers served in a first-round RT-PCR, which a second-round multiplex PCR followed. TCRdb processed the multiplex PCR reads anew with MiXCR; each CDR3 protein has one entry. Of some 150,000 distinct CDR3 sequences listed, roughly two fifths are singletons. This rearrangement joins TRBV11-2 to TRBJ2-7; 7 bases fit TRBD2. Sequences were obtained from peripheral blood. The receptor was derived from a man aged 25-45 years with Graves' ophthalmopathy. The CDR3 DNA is TGTGCCAGCAGCTTAGAATGGGGGAGGGTCCACGAGCAGTACTTC. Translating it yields CASSLEWGRVHEQYF.